This is a list of T cell receptor beta chains from one sample in a study of T cells in Graves' hyperthyroidism and ophthalmopathy. TCRdb fed the multiplex PCR reads into MiXCR, producing one record per CDR3 protein. The sample holds about 700,000 distinct CDR3 sequences, approximately 14% seen once. Input material: blood. The receptors here all came from a woman between 18 and 29 years old with Graves' hyperthyroidism. CDR3s include the opening cysteine and the closing phenylalanine or tryptophan. Each record gives: clone size, V gene, J gene, D gene, CDR3 protein, CDR3 DNA. D genes are given only for firm matches. A row's size may be missing; if present it is once, few, many or a size class.

size: few
V: TRBV4-1
J: TRBJ1-2
D: .
CDR3: CASSPRDFNYGYTF
DNA: TGCGCCAGCAGCCCGCGGGACTTTAACTATGGCTACACCTTC

size: few
V: TRBV27
J: TRBJ2-3
D: TRBD2
CDR3: CASSLSGITDTQYF
DNA: TGTGCCAGCAGTTTAAGCGGGATAACAGATACGCAGTATTTT

size: .
V: TRBV11-2
J: TRBJ2-1
D: TRBD2
CDR3: CASSLSGSLYNEQFF
DNA: TGTGCCAGCAGCTTGAGCGGGAGCCTTTACAATGAGCAGTTCTTC

size: .
V: TRBV6-1
J: TRBJ2-1
D: .
CDR3: CASSDFAYNEQFF
DNA: TGTGCCAGCAGTGATTTCGCCTACAATGAGCAGTTCTTC

size: few
V: TRBV14
J: TRBJ2-5
D: TRBD2
CDR3: CASSQAFGLDLGTQYF
DNA: TGTGCCAGCAGCCAAGCATTCGGACTAGACCTAGGGACCCAGTACTTC

size: few
V: TRBV30
J: TRBJ2-7
D: TRBD2
CDR3: CAWSSSGYEQYF
DNA: TGTGCCTGGAGTTCTAGCGGCTACGAGCAGTACTTC

size: many
V: TRBV12-3/TRBV12-4
J: TRBJ1-5
D: .
CDR3: CASSLGGIGSNQPQHF
DNA: TGTGCCAGCAGTTTAGGCGGTATCGGGAGCAATCAGCCCCAGCATTTT

size: .
V: TRBV5-1
J: TRBJ2-6
D: .
CDR3: CASATSGANVLTF
DNA: TGCGCCAGTGCTACCTCTGGGGCCAACGTCCTGACTTTC

size: .
V: TRBV7-3
J: TRBJ2-2
D: .
CDR3: CASSAEHSGTNTGELFF
DNA: TGTGCCAGCAGCGCAGAACATAGCGGAACGAACACCGGGGAGCTGTTTTTT

size: many
V: TRBV5-5
J: TRBJ2-5
D: .
CDR3: CASSSAPGGETQYF
DNA: TGTGCCAGCAGCTCGGCCCCTGGAGGGGAGACCCAGTACTTC